The rows below give T cell receptor beta chains drawn from one sample of a study of patients and donors after allogeneic stem cell transplantation. TCRdb reprocessed the RT-PCR reads with MiXCR, giving one entry per CDR3 protein. The data contain tens of thousands of distinct CDR3 sequences, around 49% of them singletons. Sequencing used blood, either unsorted or a sorted T cell fraction (not recorded which). These receptors originate from a human donor who was either an allogeneic HSCT recipient or a stem cell or donor lymphocyte infusion donor (not recorded which). It is not recorded whose cells these are; they may come from a transplant donor. Each CDR3 is given with its conserved first and last residue.

CDR3aa,j_gene,v_gene
CASSSADSGNTIYF,TRBJ1-3,TRBV5-5
CASSYSAGTTGELFF,TRBJ2-2,TRBV27
CASSFPTEREVGKAFF,TRBJ1-1,TRBV12-3/TRBV12-4
CASRYRGPNQPQHF,TRBJ1-5,TRBV28
CASSSSPARAETQYF,TRBJ2-5,TRBV6-2/TRBV6-3
CASSQGHPSGNTIYF,TRBJ1-3,TRBV14
CASSLQGETQYF,TRBJ2-5,TRBV3-1
CSARDWKNQPQHF,TRBJ1-5,TRBV20-1
CASNLPQTGKDTEAFF,TRBJ1-1,TRBV12-3/TRBV12-4
CASSVNLIQHF,TRBJ1-5,TRBV2
CASKIEGMTDTQYF,TRBJ2-3,TRBV5-1
CASSYSREKLFF,TRBJ1-4,TRBV6-6
CASSYYRRFNTEAFF,TRBJ1-1,TRBV5-1
CASSPAERQPQHF,TRBJ1-5,TRBV19
CSVESFQGEGTDTQYF,TRBJ2-3,TRBV29-1
CASSEDYGTSGYNEQFF,TRBJ2-1,TRBV5-1
CASAPGQGAYGYTF,TRBJ1-2,TRBV12-3/TRBV12-4
CASSQTQGANEKLFF,TRBJ1-4,TRBV4-3
CASSVHPGLDGEAFF,TRBJ1-1,TRBV9
CASSWVRDLETQYF,TRBJ2-5,TRBV12-3/TRBV12-4
CASSPVERDRPYGYTF,TRBJ1-2,TRBV18
CASSSPVNTGELFF,TRBJ2-2,TRBV7-9
CASSYRSTNEKLFF,TRBJ1-4,TRBV6-6
CASSLTSGRTPYTDTQYF,TRBJ2-3,TRBV28
CASKRNTIYF,TRBJ1-3,TRBV12-3/TRBV12-4
CASSPRHDQGAFF,TRBJ1-1,TRBV7-3
CSVMDRNYEAFF,TRBJ1-1,TRBV29-1
CASSLWAGKMNTEAFF,TRBJ1-1,TRBV7-2
CSALRTANIEKLFF,TRBJ1-4,TRBV20-1
CASSDGLPNTEAFF,TRBJ1-1,TRBV10-2
CASSFLGENQPQHF,TRBJ1-5,TRBV28
CSALTESSYNEQFF,TRBJ2-1,TRBV29-1
CSARVGTVNTEAFF,TRBJ1-1,TRBV20-1
CASRRPTGAPYNEQFF,TRBJ2-1,TRBV6-5
CATSRGGEPTNEKLFF,TRBJ1-4,TRBV15
CASSPTSYSNQPQHF,TRBJ1-5,TRBV9
CASTFRGTEAFF,TRBJ1-1,TRBV12-3/TRBV12-4